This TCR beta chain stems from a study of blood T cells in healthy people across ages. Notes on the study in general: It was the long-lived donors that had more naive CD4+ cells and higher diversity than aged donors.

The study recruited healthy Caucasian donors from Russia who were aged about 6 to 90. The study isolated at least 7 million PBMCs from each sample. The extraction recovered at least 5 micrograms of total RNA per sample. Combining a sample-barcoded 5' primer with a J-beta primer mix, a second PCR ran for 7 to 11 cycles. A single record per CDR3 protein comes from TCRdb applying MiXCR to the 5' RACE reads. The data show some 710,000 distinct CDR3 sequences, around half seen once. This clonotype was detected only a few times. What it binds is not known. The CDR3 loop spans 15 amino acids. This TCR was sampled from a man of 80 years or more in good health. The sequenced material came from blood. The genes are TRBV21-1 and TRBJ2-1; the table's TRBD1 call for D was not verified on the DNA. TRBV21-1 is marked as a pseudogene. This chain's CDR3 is CASSARAETGDEQFF. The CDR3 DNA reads TGTGCCAGCAGCGCCCGCGCTGAGACAGGGGATGAGCAGTTCTTC.